A selection of T cell receptor beta chains follows, all from one sample in a study of blood T cell repertoires in COVID-19. Method: immunoSEQ multiplex PCR; TCRdb's copy keeps in-frame clones and lacks some. Of over 70,000 clones listed, around 84% are singletons. The sequencing sample was made of peripheral blood. The receptors stem from a man in his 60s with COVID-19, enrolled during active disease. The CDR3 runs from the conserved cysteine through the conserved F or W. The D gene is left open where the match is weak. Clone size is shown for a subset of rows, as once, few, many or a class of expanded clone.

size: once
V: TRBV5-5
J: TRBJ1-2
D: .
CDR3: CASSKNARGDNYGYTF
DNA: TGTGCCAGCAGCAAAAATGCCCGGGGGGATAACTATGGCTACACCTTC

size: .
V: TRBV2
J: TRBJ1-6
D: TRBD1
CDR3: CARSGTGTSPLHF
DNA: TGTGCCAGGTCTGGGACAGGGACTTCACCCCTCCACTTT

size: many
V: TRBV28
J: TRBJ1-3
D: TRBD1
CDR3: CASSSTGEVGNTIYF
DNA: TGTGCCAGCAGTTCCACAGGGGAAGTTGGAAACACCATATATTTT

size: .
V: TRBV2
J: TRBJ1-5
D: TRBD1
CDR3: CAGGQGIQPQHF
DNA: TGTGCCGGGGGACAGGGGATTCAGCCCCAGCATTTT

size: .
V: TRBV11-2
J: TRBJ1-2
D: .
CDR3: CASSPRPLAGATYGYTF
DNA: TGTGCCAGCAGCCCCCGGCCGTTGGCGGGGGCCACCTATGGCTACACCTTC

size: few
V: TRBV3-1/TRBV3-2
J: TRBJ2-7
D: TRBD2
CDR3: CASSQDPPGTSGSLNEQYF
DNA: TGTGCCAGCAGCCAAGATCCCCCAGGGACTAGCGGGAGTCTCAACGAGCAGTACTTC

size: .
V: TRBV10-3
J: TRBJ1-5
D: TRBD1
CDR3: CAISRDRGTEQPQHF
DNA: TGTGCCATCAGTCGGGACAGGGGGACGGAACAGCCCCAGCATTTT

size: .
V: TRBV5-6
J: TRBJ2-7
D: .
CDR3: CASSLQGSPPTYEQYF
DNA: TGTGCCAGCAGCCTTCAGGGATCCCCTCCTACCTACGAGCAGTACTTC

size: .
V: TRBV7-2
J: TRBJ2-7
D: TRBD1
CDR3: CASSNRQGSYEQYF
DNA: TGTGCCAGCAGCAACCGACAGGGTTCCTACGAGCAGTACTTC

size: .
V: TRBV7-9
J: TRBJ2-1
D: TRBD2
CDR3: CASSILAGGDNEQFF
DNA: TGTGCCAGCAGCATTCTAGCGGGAGGGGACAATGAGCAGTTCTTC

size: .
V: TRBV6-5
J: TRBJ2-5
D: .
CDR3: CASSYSTSDNQETQYF
DNA: TGTGCCAGCAGTTACTCCACTTCCGATAACCAAGAGACCCAGTACTTC

size: .
V: TRBV10-2
J: TRBJ2-1
D: TRBD2
CDR3: CASSGGLAGGNEQFF
DNA: TGCGCCAGCAGTGGGGGACTAGCGGGGGGCAATGAGCAGTTCTTC

size: .
V: TRBV7-9
J: TRBJ1-3
D: .
CDR3: CASSLVQFSGNTIYF
DNA: TGTGCCAGCAGCTTAGTACAGTTCTCTGGAAACACCATATATTTT

size: .
V: TRBV7-9
J: TRBJ2-4
D: .
CDR3: CASSPRGNIQYF
DNA: TGTGCCAGCAGCCCCCGCGGAAACATTCAGTACTTC

size: .
V: TRBV2
J: TRBJ1-1
D: TRBD1
CDR3: CASRGQGPDTEAFF
DNA: TGTGCCAGCAGGGGACAGGGGCCGGACACTGAAGCTTTCTTT

size: once
V: TRBV19
J: TRBJ1-1
D: .
CDR3: CASSISQNTEAFF
DNA: TGTGCCAGTAGTATATCCCAGAACACTGAAGCTTTCTTT

size: .
V: TRBV12-3/TRBV12-4
J: TRBJ1-1
D: .
CDR3: CASSLLENTEAFF
DNA: TGTGCCAGCAGTTTATTAGAGAACACTGAAGCTTTCTTT

size: once
V: TRBV7-3
J: TRBJ2-7
D: TRBD1
CDR3: CASSLLGQGHEQYF
DNA: TGTGCCAGCAGCCTCTTGGGACAGGGGCACGAGCAGTACTTC

size: .
V: TRBV5-1
J: TRBJ2-2
D: .
CDR3: CASSLAGSSKGDTGELFF
DNA: TGCGCCAGCAGCTTGGCCGGGTCGTCCAAGGGAGACACCGGGGAGCTGTTTTTT

size: .
V: TRBV5-1
J: TRBJ2-1
D: TRBD2
CDR3: CASSLPGLAGSDEQFF
DNA: TGCGCCAGCAGCTTACCGGGACTAGCGGGATCGGATGAGCAGTTCTTC

size: .
V: TRBV5-1
J: TRBJ2-7
D: .
CDR3: CASSSEGASDEQYF
DNA: TGCGCCAGCAGCTCAGAAGGGGCGTCGGACGAGCAGTACTTC

size: .
V: TRBV28
J: TRBJ1-6
D: TRBD1
CDR3: CASGRDSQFYNSPLHF
DNA: TGTGCCAGCGGACGGGACAGCCAATTCTATAATTCACCCCTCCACTTT

size: .
V: TRBV4-2
J: TRBJ2-1
D: .
CDR3: CASSQTPRGGGYNEQFF
DNA: TGTGCCAGCAGCCAAACCCCGAGGGGAGGTGGTTACAATGAGCAGTTCTTC

size: .
V: TRBV30
J: TRBJ1-4
D: .
CDR3: CAWSVPGWRVRGEKLFF
DNA: TGTGCCTGGAGTGTACCCGGGTGGAGGGTAAGGGGTGAAAAACTGTTTTTT

size: .
V: TRBV12-3/TRBV12-4
J: TRBJ1-2
D: .
CDR3: CASSTRINYGYTF
DNA: TGTGCCAGCAGTACTAGGATTAACTATGGCTACACCTTC

size: .
V: TRBV20-1
J: TRBJ1-4
D: .
CDR3: CAAGEGEKLFF
DNA: TGCGCAGCAGGAGAGGGCGAAAAACTGTTTTTT

size: .
V: TRBV28
J: TRBJ1-1
D: .
CDR3: CASTTNTEAFF
DNA: TGTGCCAGCACAACAAATACTGAAGCTTTCTTT

size: .
V: TRBV6-5
J: TRBJ2-3
D: .
CDR3: CASSYSRGMGTDTQYF
DNA: TGTGCCAGCAGTTACTCGAGAGGGATGGGCACAGATACGCAGTATTTT

size: .
V: TRBV28
J: TRBJ1-4
D: TRBD1
CDR3: CASSLSYRGDEKLFF
DNA: TGTGCCAGCAGTTTATCATACAGGGGCGATGAAAAACTGTTTTTT

size: .
V: TRBV24-1
J: TRBJ1-4
D: .
CDR3: CATSDGNTGLGEKLFF
DNA: TGTGCCACCAGTGACGGCAACACAGGGTTAGGTGAAAAACTGTTTTTT

size: .
V: TRBV5-4
J: TRBJ2-4
D: .
CDR3: CASSLGATAKNIQYF
DNA: TGTGCCAGCAGCTTGGGGGCGACAGCTAAAAACATTCAGTACTTC

size: few
V: TRBV5-1
J: TRBJ2-1
D: TRBD2
CDR3: CASSLGYYSGRFHNEQFF
DNA: TGCGCCAGCAGCTTGGGCTATTATAGCGGGAGGTTCCACAATGAGCAGTTCTTC

size: .
V: TRBV2
J: TRBJ2-4
D: .
CDR3: CASSVSSLAKNIQYF
DNA: TGTGCCAGCAGTGTTAGCAGCCTAGCCAAAAACATTCAGTACTTC

size: .
V: TRBV30
J: TRBJ1-2
D: .
CDR3: CAWSVTAGLDGYTF
DNA: TGTGCCTGGAGTGTAACGGCAGGGTTGGATGGCTACACCTTC

size: .
V: TRBV30
J: TRBJ1-4
D: TRBD1
CDR3: CAWSSYRGLSNEKLFF
DNA: TGTGCCTGGAGTTCTTACAGGGGATTGTCTAATGAAAAACTGTTTTTT

size: .
V: TRBV6-5
J: TRBJ1-2
D: TRBD1
CDR3: CASRRDRGNYGYTF
DNA: TGTGCCAGCAGGCGGGACAGGGGTAACTATGGCTACACCTTC

size: .
V: TRBV25-1
J: TRBJ1-2
D: .
CDR3: CASGVQGDYGYTF
DNA: TGTGCCAGCGGAGTACAGGGCGACTATGGCTACACCTTC

size: .
V: TRBV10-1
J: TRBJ1-1
D: .
CDR3: CASSESVRGVNTEAFF
DNA: TGCGCCAGCAGTGAGTCGGTACGGGGTGTGAACACTGAAGCTTTCTTT

size: .
V: TRBV4-1
J: TRBJ1-1
D: TRBD1
CDR3: CASSPQGANTEAFF
DNA: TGCGCCAGCAGCCCTCAGGGGGCGAACACTGAAGCTTTCTTT

size: .
V: TRBV18
J: TRBJ1-4
D: .
CDR3: CASSREATTNEKLFF
DNA: TGTGCCAGCTCACGGGAGGCTACAACTAATGAAAAACTGTTTTTT

size: once
V: TRBV5-1
J: TRBJ2-1
D: TRBD1
CDR3: CASSLTGARNEQFF
DNA: TGCGCCAGCAGCTTAACAGGGGCTAGGAATGAGCAGTTCTTC

size: .
V: TRBV18
J: TRBJ1-4
D: TRBD1
CDR3: CASSSSTGTNEKLFF
DNA: TGTGCCAGCTCTTCTTCGACAGGGACGAATGAAAAACTGTTTTTT

size: .
V: TRBV10-1
J: TRBJ2-1
D: .
CDR3: CASSELGGPDGAGQFF
DNA: TGCGCCAGCAGTGAGTTGGGGGGGCCGGACGGAGCGGGGCAGTTCTTC

size: .
V: TRBV5-1
J: TRBJ1-1
D: .
CDR3: CASSLTIGGMGTEAFF
DNA: TGCGCCAGCAGCTTGACAATAGGGGGAATGGGCACTGAAGCTTTCTTT

size: once
V: TRBV21-1
J: TRBJ1-3
D: .
CDR3: CASSKKGQTNSGNTIYF
DNA: TGTGCCAGCAGCAAAAAGGGGCAGACCAACTCTGGAAACACCATATATTTT